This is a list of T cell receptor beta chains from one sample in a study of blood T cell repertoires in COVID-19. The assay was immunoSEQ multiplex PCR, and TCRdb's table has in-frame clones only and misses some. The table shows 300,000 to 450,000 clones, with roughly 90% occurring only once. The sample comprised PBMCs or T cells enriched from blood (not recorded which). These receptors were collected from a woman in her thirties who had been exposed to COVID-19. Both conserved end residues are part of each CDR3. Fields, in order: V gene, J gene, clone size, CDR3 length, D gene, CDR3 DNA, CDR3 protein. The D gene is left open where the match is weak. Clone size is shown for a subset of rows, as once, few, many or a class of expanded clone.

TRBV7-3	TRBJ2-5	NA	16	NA	TGTGCCAGCAGCTTAGGACTGCCTAGGGGGCAAGAGACCCAGTACTTC	CASSLGLPRGQETQYF
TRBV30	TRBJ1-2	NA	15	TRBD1	TGTGCCTGGAGTTCGCCCCGCCAGGGGGCAAGTGGCTACACCTTC	CAWSSPRQGASGYTF
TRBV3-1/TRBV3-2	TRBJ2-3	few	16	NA	TGTGCCAGCAGCCAAGTTATCCCGAGAGGCACAGATACGCAGTATTTT	CASSQVIPRGTDTQYF
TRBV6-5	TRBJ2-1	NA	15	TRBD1	TGTGCCAGCAGTAACTCCGGGACAGTCACGAATGAGCAGTTCTTC	CASSNSGTVTNEQFF
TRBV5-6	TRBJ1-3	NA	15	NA	TGTGCCAGCAGCTTGGGCGGGGACTCTGGAAACACCATATATTTT	CASSLGGDSGNTIYF
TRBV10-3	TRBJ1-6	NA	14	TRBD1	TGTGCCATCAGGGACAGGGAATATAATTCACCCCTCCACTTT	CAIRDREYNSPLHF
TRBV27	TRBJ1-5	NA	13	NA	TGTGCCAGCAGTTTTCTTAGCAATCAGCCCCAGCATTTT	CASSFLSNQPQHF
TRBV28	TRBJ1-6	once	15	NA	TGTGCCAGCAGTTTAGGGTCAGCTAGTTGGTCACCCCTCCACTTT	CASSLGSASWSPLHF
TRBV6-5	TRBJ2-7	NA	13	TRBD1	TGTGCCAGCAGTCGACAGGGCTACTACGAGCAGTACTTC	CASSRQGYYEQYF
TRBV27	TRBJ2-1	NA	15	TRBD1	TGTGCCAGCAGTTTACTGGACAGGGAGCTCAATGAGCAGTTCTTC	CASSLLDRELNEQFF
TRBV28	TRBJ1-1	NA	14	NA	TGTGCCAGCAGTTTATCCCCTAGGGGTTCTGAAGCTTTCTTT	CASSLSPRGSEAFF
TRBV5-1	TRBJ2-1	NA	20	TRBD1	TGCGCCAGCAGCTCCACCGCCCAGGGGGCAGGGGCGGGAACACACAATGAGCAGTTCTTC	CASSSTAQGAGAGTHNEQFF
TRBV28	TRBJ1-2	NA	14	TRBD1	TGTGCCAGCAGTTTATCAGGACAGGGATATGGCTACACCTTC	CASSLSGQGYGYTF
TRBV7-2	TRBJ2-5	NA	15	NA	TGTGCCAGCAGCCCAATGGCGGCAGACCAAGAGACCCAGTACTTC	CASSPMAADQETQYF
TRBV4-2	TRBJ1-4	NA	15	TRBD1	TGTGCCAGCAGCCAAACAGGGGGCGCGGGTGAAAAACTGTTTTTT	CASSQTGGAGEKLFF
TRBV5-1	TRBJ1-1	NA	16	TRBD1	TGCGCCAGCAGCTTGGCCCGGACAGGGGGGGGCACTGAAGCTTTCTTT	CASSLARTGGGTEAFF
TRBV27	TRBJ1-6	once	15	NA	TGTGCCAGCAGTTGGGAGAACTCCTATAATTCACCCCTCCACTTT	CASSWENSYNSPLHF
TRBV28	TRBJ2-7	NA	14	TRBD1	TGTGCCAGCAGCGCCGGGACAGTCAACTACGAGCAGTACTTC	CASSAGTVNYEQYF
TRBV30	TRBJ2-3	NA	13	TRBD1	TGTGCCTGGAGTCAGGGGGCAGCAGATACGCAGTATTTT	CAWSQGAADTQYF
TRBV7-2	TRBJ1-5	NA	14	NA	TGTGCCAGCAGCTTAAAACAGGGCGATCAGCCCCAGCATTTT	CASSLKQGDQPQHF
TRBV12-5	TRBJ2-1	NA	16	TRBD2	TGTGCTAGTGGTCCCCAGGGGCGGGAGGGAAACAATGAGCAGTTCTTC	CASGPQGREGNNEQFF
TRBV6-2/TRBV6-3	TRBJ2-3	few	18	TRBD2	TGTGCCAGCAGCCTTTCGACTAGCGGCCGCTTGGGGACAGATACGCAGTATTTT	CASSLSTSGRLGTDTQYF
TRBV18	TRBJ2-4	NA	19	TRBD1	TGTGCCAGCTCACCTACGCCGGGACAGTCGACTCTTACCAAAAACATTCAGTACTTC	CASSPTPGQSTLTKNIQYF
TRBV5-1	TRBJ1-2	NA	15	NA	TGCGCCAGCAGCTTGTATACAGGGCTTAACTATGGCTACACCTTC	CASSLYTGLNYGYTF
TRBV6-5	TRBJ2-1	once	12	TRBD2	TGTGCCAGCAGTCCCGCGGGGGATGAGCAGTTCTTC	CASSPAGDEQFF
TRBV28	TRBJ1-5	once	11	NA	TGTGCCAGCACCTCGAATCAGCCCCAGCATTTT	CASTSNQPQHF
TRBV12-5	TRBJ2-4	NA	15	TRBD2	TGTGCTAGTGGTTTGGTTATAGCGGGAGCGGACATTCAGTACTTC	CASGLVIAGADIQYF
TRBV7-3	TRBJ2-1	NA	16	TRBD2	TGTGCCAGCAGCCCGCGACTAGCGGGAGCCTACAATGAGCAGTTCTTC	CASSPRLAGAYNEQFF
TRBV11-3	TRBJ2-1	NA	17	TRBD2	TGTGCCAGCAGCTTCGACACTAGCGGGAGTGGTTGCAATGAGCAGTTCTTC	CASSFDTSGSGCNEQFF
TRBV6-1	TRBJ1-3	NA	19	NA	TGTGCCAGCAGTGTACGGATGGGAGGAACAGCTACCTCTGGAAACACCATATATTTT	CASSVRMGGTATSGNTIYF
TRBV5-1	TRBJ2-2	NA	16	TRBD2	TGCGCCAGCAGCTTAAACGGGAGGCAGAACACCGGGGAGCTGTTTTTT	CASSLNGRQNTGELFF
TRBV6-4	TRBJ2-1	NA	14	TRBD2	TGTGCCAGCAGTGACGAGGGAGGGTTCGATGAGCAGTTCTTC	CASSDEGGFDEQFF
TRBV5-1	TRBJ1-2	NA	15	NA	TGCGCCAGCAGCTTGACCGAGGGGGGGACCTATGGCTACACCTTC	CASSLTEGGTYGYTF
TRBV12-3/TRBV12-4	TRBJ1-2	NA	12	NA	TGTGCCAGCAGTTTAATGGCTGGTGGCTACACCTTC	CASSLMAGGYTF
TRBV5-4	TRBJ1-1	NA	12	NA	TGTGCCAGCAGCCCCAAGAACACTGAAGCTTTCTTT	CASSPKNTEAFF
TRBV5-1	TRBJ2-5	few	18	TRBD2	TGCGCCAGCAGCTTCCAGACTAGCGGGAGGGTCGTCGCAGAGACCCAGTACTTC	CASSFQTSGRVVAETQYF
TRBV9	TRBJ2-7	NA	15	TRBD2	TGTGCCAGCAGCGTAGGACTAGCGGGAGTATACGAGCAGTACTTC	CASSVGLAGVYEQYF
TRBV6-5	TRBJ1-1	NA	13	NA	TGTGCCAGCAGGCGTGCCATGAACACTGAAGCTTTCTTT	CASRRAMNTEAFF
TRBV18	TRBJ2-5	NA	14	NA	TGTGCCAGCTCACCACAAAGCGGGTTGGAGACCCAGTACTTC	CASSPQSGLETQYF
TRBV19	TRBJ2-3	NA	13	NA	TGTGCCAGTAGTACTCTAGATGGAGATACGCAGTATTTT	CASSTLDGDTQYF
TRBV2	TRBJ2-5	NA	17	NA	TGTGCCAGCAGTGGATGGGGCGGACCACCCTCACAAGAGACCCAGTACTTC	CASSGWGGPPSQETQYF
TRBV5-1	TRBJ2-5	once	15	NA	TGCGCCAGCAGCTTGGCGGCCCAACTACAAGAGACCCAGTACTTC	CASSLAAQLQETQYF
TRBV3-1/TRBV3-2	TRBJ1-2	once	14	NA	TGTGCCAGCAGCCAACTCTCCCTTAACTATGGCTACACCTTC	CASSQLSLNYGYTF
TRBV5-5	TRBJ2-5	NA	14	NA	TGTGCCAGCAGTTCTGCTAGCTTGCGCGAGACCCAGTACTTC	CASSSASLRETQYF
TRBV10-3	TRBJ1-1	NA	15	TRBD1	TGTGCCATCAGTGACCCCGGACAGGCGATTACTGAAGCTTTCTTT	CAISDPGQAITEAFF
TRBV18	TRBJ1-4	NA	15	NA	TGTGCCAGCTCACCCCCACAGGGTGGTAATGAAAAACTGTTTTTT	CASSPPQGGNEKLFF
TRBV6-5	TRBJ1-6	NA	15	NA	TGTGCCAGCAGCACAGTTAGCTCCTATAATTCACCCCTCCACTTT	CASSTVSSYNSPLHF
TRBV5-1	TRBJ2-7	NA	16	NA	TGCGCCAGCAGCTTCCACTCCAGCGGTGGGAACTACGAGCAGTACTTC	CASSFHSSGGNYEQYF
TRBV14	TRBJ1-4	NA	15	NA	TGTGCCAGCAGCCCCTGGCAGGGGCTTGGCGAAAAACTGTTTTTT	CASSPWQGLGEKLFF
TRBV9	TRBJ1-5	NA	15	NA	TGTGCCAGCAGCGTTGGCCCAGGTTACAATCAGCCCCAGCATTTT	CASSVGPGYNQPQHF
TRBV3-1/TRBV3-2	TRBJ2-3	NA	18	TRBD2	TGTGCCAGCAGCCAAAGGACTAGCGGGAGTTTGCTCACAGATACGCAGTATTTT	CASSQRTSGSLLTDTQYF
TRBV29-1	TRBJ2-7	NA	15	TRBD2	TGCAGCGTTGAAGAGACTAGCGGGAGCACCTCCGAGCAGTACTTC	CSVEETSGSTSEQYF
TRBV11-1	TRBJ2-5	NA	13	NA	TGTGCCAGCAGCTTAGCAGGGGGAGAGACCCAGTACTTC	CASSLAGGETQYF
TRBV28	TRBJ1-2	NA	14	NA	TGTGCCAGCGTTAGAGGGGGGGATAACTATGGCTACACCTTC	CASVRGGDNYGYTF
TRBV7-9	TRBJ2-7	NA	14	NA	TGTGCCAGCAGCCCCGACAGCAGCTCCTACGAGCAGTACTTC	CASSPDSSSYEQYF